This T cell receptor (beta chain) was profiled in a study of T cells in Graves' hyperthyroidism and ophthalmopathy. TCR beta CDR3 region amplification was performed from RNA transcripts. The primer set for the first-round RT-PCR of the TCR CDR3 was HTBI. TCRdb reprocessed the multiplex PCR reads via MiXCR and lists one record per CDR3 protein. Altogether around 100,000 distinct CDR3 sequences are present, 45% to 50% being singletons, with the ten largest covering approximately 27%. This clonotype is classed as medium-sized. The CDR3 loop spans 13 amino acids. V was trimmed by 4 bases and J by 7 bases, leaving 8 bases between them. From germline, CDR1 is ENHRY and CDR2 SYGVKD.

Sequencing input: blood. V and J are TRBV10-3 and TRBJ1-6; possible D gene TRBD1, 5 bases. The clonotype comes from a middle-aged man with Graves' hyperthyroidism. CDR3 coding DNA: TGTGCCATCAGTGGGGACCAAAATTCACCCCTCCACTTT. This sequence encodes CAISGDQNSPLHF.